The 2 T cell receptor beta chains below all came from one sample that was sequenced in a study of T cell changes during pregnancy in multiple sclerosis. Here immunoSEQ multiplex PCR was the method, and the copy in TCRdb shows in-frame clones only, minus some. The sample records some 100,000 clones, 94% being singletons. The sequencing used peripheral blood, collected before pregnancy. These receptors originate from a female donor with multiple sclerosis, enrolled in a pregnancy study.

This CDR3 reads CASSLGAGQETQYF. In nucleotides, the CDR3 is TGTGCCAGCAGCTTAGGGGCGGGGCAGGAGACCCAGTACTTC. The V and J genes are TRBV7-8 and TRBJ2-5; a possible D gene is TRBD2 (6 bases). Trimming shortened V by 1 base and J by 5 bases, and 11 bases separated the two germline ends. CDR1 SGHVS and CDR2 FQNEAQ come from the germline V gene. This CDR3 has 14 residues.

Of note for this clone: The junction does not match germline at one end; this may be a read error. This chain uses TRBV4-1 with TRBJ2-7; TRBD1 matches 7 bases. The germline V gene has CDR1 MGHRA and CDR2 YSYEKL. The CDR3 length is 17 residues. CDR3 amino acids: CASSQTQFGQDSHEQYF. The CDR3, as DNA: TGCGCCAGCAGCCAAACCCAATTCGGACAGGACTCCCACGAGCAGTACTTC.